This entry lists 6 T cell receptor beta chains sequenced from one sample in a study of cytotoxic CD8 clonotypes in ibrutinib-treated CLL. Generated by immunoSEQ multiplex PCR, the TCRdb table keeps only in-frame clones and is missing some. Of approximately 24,000 clones in the sample, about 81% were seen once. Here the sequenced sample was PBMCs, taken before ibrutinib treatment. These receptors were obtained from a human donor with chronic lymphocytic leukemia.

The chain couples TRBV6-4 to TRBJ1-5; D not certain. The length of the CDR3 is 13 residues. CDR1 and CDR2 from the germline V gene are MRHNA and SNTAGT. With 4 bases removed from V and 0 bases from J, the gap between germline ends came to 4 bases. DNA for the CDR3: TGTGCCAGCAGTGTTTATAGCAATCAGCCCCAGCATTTT. It is translated as CASSVYSNQPQHF.

The CDR3 DNA sequence: TGCGCCAGCAGCGAGAGGGACACAAACTCCTACAATGAGCAGTTCTTC. Amino acid sequence: CASSERDTNSYNEQFF. This chain connects TRBV4-1 to TRBJ2-1; TRBD1 is a possible D gene (6 bases). V lost 5 bases, J lost 0 bases, and 14 bases lay in between. There are 16 residues in the CDR3. Per the germline V gene, CDR1 is MGHRA and CDR2 is YSYEKL.

The chain employs TRBV28 and TRBJ2-7, with unresolved D. Trimming shortened V by 2 bases and J by 4 bases, and 15 bases separated the two germline ends. The CDR3 loop spans 15 amino acids. Germline CDR1 and CDR2: MDHEN and SYDVKM. The CDR3 DNA reads TGTGCCAGCAGTTTAGGGTCAAGAAGGGCTTACGAGCAGTACTTC. It codes for CASSLGSRRAYEQYF.

The V and J genes are TRBV29-1 and TRBJ2-3; TRBD2 matches at 8 bases. The V gene end was trimmed by 2 bases and the J gene end by 4 bases; junction bases not matched to a gene: 5. CDR3 length: 14 residues. Germline lookup yields CDR1 SQVTM and CDR2 ANQGSEA. The CDR3 loop reads CSVEPGGPPDTQYF. In nucleotides, the CDR3 is TGCAGCGTTGAACCGGGAGGGCCTCCAGATACGCAGTATTTT.

The chain carries TRBV29-1 and TRBJ2-5; D may be TRBD2 (5 bases). The CDR3 spans 13 residues. Trimming shortened V by 8 bases and J by 5 bases, and 18 bases separated the two germline ends. The germline CDR1 and CDR2 sequences are SQVTM and ANQGSEA. CDR3 residues: CSLWTSTGETQYF. Written as DNA, the CDR3 is TGCAGCCTATGGACTTCGACCGGGGAGACCCAGTACTTC.

The J gene is TRBJ2-1, the V gene TRBV5-4; 7 nucleotides line up with TRBD2. The CDR3 runs to 17 residues. Unmatched junction bases numbered 11, after V lost 5 bases and J lost 0 bases. The germline gives CDR1 SGHNT, CDR2 YYREEE (reference sequence). CDR3 protein: CASRDARGGSSYNEQFF. CDR3 DNA sequence: TGTGCCAGCAGGGACGCCCGGGGCGGGAGCTCCTACAATGAGCAGTTCTTC.